Listed below are T cell receptor beta chains from one sample, sequenced in a study of patients and donors after allogeneic stem cell transplantation. TCRdb processed the RT-PCR reads anew with MiXCR; each CDR3 protein has one entry. The data hold approximately 160,000 distinct CDR3 sequences, with 30% observed a single time. The sequenced sample consisted of blood, either unsorted or a sorted T cell fraction (not recorded which). The source of these receptors is a human donor who was either an allogeneic HSCT recipient or a stem cell or donor lymphocyte infusion donor (not recorded which). It is not recorded whose cells these are; they may come from a transplant donor. The conserved cysteine and the conserved F or W are not part of the CDR3 here. The order of the fields is clone size, V gene, J gene, CDR3 protein. Rows may omit the clone size; those that give it use once, few, many or a size class.

few	TRBV6-5	TRBJ2-7	ASRTLGTGGSFSYEQY
.	TRBV7-6	TRBJ2-3	ASSLASIGDTQY
few	TRBV7-9	TRBJ1-4	ASSLASYNEKLF
.	TRBV7-2	TRBJ2-5	ASSLPLAGRWGETQY
few	TRBV7-9	TRBJ2-5	ASSLAGSRETQY
.	TRBV10-3	TRBJ2-7	AIMYSESSSYEQY
.	TRBV28	TRBJ2-2	ASSFLEVSGELF
few	TRBV4-2	TRBJ1-2	ASSQVGAFYGYT
few	TRBV7-6	TRBJ2-5	ASSLEVAENQETQY
few	TRBV7-9	TRBJ1-1	AMGQGGRNTEAF
.	TRBV18	TRBJ2-7	ASSPIAGTYEQY
few	TRBV2	TRBJ2-7	ASSAADISYEQY
.	TRBV12-3/TRBV12-4	TRBJ2-4	ASSNRGDIQY
.	TRBV24-1	TRBJ1-5	ATSDLEGRNQPQH
.	TRBV6-2/TRBV6-3	TRBJ2-1	ASSYGGGSEQF
.	TRBV10-3	TRBJ2-7	AISERVGTYEQY
few	TRBV10-3	TRBJ1-1	AISQTGAMMNTEAF
few	TRBV6-1	TRBJ1-2	ASSEWQGGRDGYT
few	TRBV10-3	TRBJ2-6	AIRQLAVSSGANVLT
.	TRBV29-1	TRBJ2-1	SVPWWAYNEQF
.	TRBV10-3	TRBJ2-1	AINRGEYNEQF
.	TRBV6-2/TRBV6-3	TRBJ1-3	ASSSGTHSGNTIY
.	TRBV29-1	TRBJ2-2	SVGAGELF
few	TRBV12-3/TRBV12-4	TRBJ2-1	ASSLGPGPPQF
.	TRBV4-3	TRBJ1-4	ASSQVRGWEKLF
.	TRBV11-3	TRBJ1-4	ASSLVQAKLEEKLF
.	TRBV29-1	TRBJ1-4	SVGDRPNEKLF